The 26 T cell receptor beta chains below all came from one sample that was sequenced in a study of blood T cell repertoires in COVID-19. TCRdb's copy holds only in-frame clones and misses some; the assay was immunoSEQ multiplex PCR. This table holds fewer than 250,000 clones, approximately 86% found once. Material for sequencing was peripheral blood. The receptor set was obtained from a human donor in a cohort sampled during active COVID-19.

The count of this clone is one. Germline and junction disagree at one end, which may indicate a read error. The chain combines TRBV5-1 with TRBJ2-3; no reliable D call. Germline V CDR1 and CDR2: SGHRS, YFSETQ. The CDR3 has 12 residues. CDR3 sequence (DNA): TGCGCCAGCAGCTTATTACCGACAAGGTTACATTTT. It translates to CASSLLPTRLHF.

This clone was observed a single time. The chain is built from TRBV5-4 and TRBJ1-4; D is unresolved. This CDR3 contains 17 residues. In germline, CDR1 is SGHNT, CDR2 YYREEE (reference sequence). The V and J ends lost 2 bases and 0 bases respectively, with 14 bases between them. CDR3 amino acids: CASSFYAHAPTNEKLFF. CDR3 nucleotide sequence: TGTGCCAGCAGCTTCTACGCTCACGCTCCAACTAATGAAAAACTGTTTTTT.

This clone was observed a handful of times. The chain couples TRBV29-1 to TRBJ2-3, with D possibly matching TRBD1 (5 bases). Germline V gene lookup returns CDR1 SQVTM and CDR2 ANQGSEA. The CDR3 has 14 amino acids. Deletions cut 2 bases from V and 3 bases from J, with 12 bases between. Here the CDR3 reads CSVEIVPGTDTQYF. DNA for the CDR3: TGCAGCGTTGAAATAGTACCAGGGACAGATACGCAGTATTTT.

As concerns this clone: The junction departs from germline at one end; a sequencing error may be responsible. V and J are TRBV7-7 and TRBJ2-2, with D tentatively TRBD1 (5 bases). Per germline, CDR1 SSHAT and CDR2 FNYEAQ (reference sequence). CDR3 length: 16 residues. This CDR3 is CASSLTAPRDTGELFF. The CDR3 nucleotides read TGTGCTAGCAGCTTAACGGCCCCCAGGGACACCGGGGAGCTGTTTTTT.

Concerning this clone: Other nucleotide sequences in the sample specify the same CDR3. The gene calls are TRBV19 and TRBJ1-4, with D possibly matching TRBD1 (5 bases). The germline CDR1 and CDR2 sequences are LNHDA and SQIVND (reference sequence). The CDR3 is 12 residues long. The V gene lost 2 bases and the J gene lost 7 bases, with 5 bases spanning the gap. The CDR3 protein is CASSIRGEKLFF. The CDR3 coding sequence is TGTGCCAGTAGTATAAGGGGTGAAAAACTGTTTTTT. Complete variable domain (other parts from reference TRBV19 and TRBJ1-4): DGGITQSPKYLFRKEGQNVTLSCEQNLNHDAMYWYRQDPGQGLRLIYYSQIVNDFQKGDIAEGYSVSREKKESFPLTVTSAQKNPTAFYLCASSIRGEKLFFGSGTQLSVL.

The V call is TRBV5-4, the J call TRBJ1-5, with TRBD1 as a possible D gene (6 bases). The CDR3 extends over 14 amino acids. V gave up 2 bases and J gave up 3 bases, with 9 bases separating them. Germline V gene sequence: CDR1 SGHNT, CDR2 YYREEE (reference sequence). CDR3 nucleotides: TGTGCCAGCAGCTTACAGGGTTCCAATCAGCCCCAGCATTTT. Its protein is CASSLQGSNQPQHF.

The chain links TRBV27 to TRBJ1-2; no clear D. The CDR3 runs 13 residues. CDR1 MNHEY and CDR2 SMNVEV come from the germline V gene (reference sequence). V gave up 3 bases and J gave up 5 bases, with 10 bases separating them. For the CDR3, the DNA is TGTGCCAGCAGTTTGAGGGCTTCGTATGGCTACACCTTC. Translated, it gives CASSLRASYGYTF.

The chain carries TRBV27 and TRBJ2-7; D is perhaps TRBD2 (5 bases). There are 16 residues in the CDR3. Germline V gene lookup returns CDR1 MNHEY and CDR2 SMNVEV (reference sequence). V lost 5 bases and J lost 3, with 20 bases in between. CDR3 DNA sequence: TGTGCCAGCAGTATCGAGGGTTTTCCGCGCATCTACGAGCAGTACTTC. Protein: CASSIEGFPRIYEQYF.

The V call is TRBV29-1, the J call TRBJ2-7; D might be TRBD2 (6 bases). The CDR3 totals 14 residues. Germline lookup yields CDR1 SQVTM and CDR2 ANQGSEA. Trimming removed 7 bases from V and 0 bases from J, with 16 bases in between. CDR3 DNA sequence: TGCAGCGCCAGCCGGGACTTGAGCTCCTACGAGCAGTACTTC. As protein: CSASRDLSSYEQYF.

The chain links TRBV11-2 to TRBJ2-7; TRBD2 aligns across 9 bases. The junction had 16 bases not matched to a gene; V was cut back by 3 bases and J by 4 bases. The V gene's germline CDR1 is SGHAT and CDR2 FQNNGV. This CDR3 spans 18 amino acids. CDR3 DNA sequence: TGTGCCAGCAGCTTGGGGATCAGGAGAGGGACTAGCTCTTACGAGCAGTACTTC. Translation: CASSLGIRRGTSSYEQYF.

The chain has TRBV5-1 and TRBJ2-2; 9 bases are shared with TRBD1. The germline CDR1 and CDR2 sequences are SGHRS and YFSETQ. The ends lost 0 bases at V and 3 bases at J; junction bases unmatched: 12. The CDR3 totals 19 residues. CDR3 sequence (DNA): TGCGCCAGCAGCTTGGTCCCGGGCCCGGGACAGGGCGACACCGGGGAGCTGTTTTTT. Translated: CASSLVPGPGQGDTGELFF.

The rearrangement links TRBV6-5 to TRBJ2-5; D remains unclear. The germline V and J ends were trimmed by 2 bases and 2 bases, with 6 bases remaining between them. The germline CDR1 and CDR2 sequences are MNHEY and SVGAGI. The CDR3 contains 13 residues. The CDR3 sequence is CASSYGKQETQYF. The CDR3 DNA reads TGTGCCAGCAGTTACGGCAAACAAGAGACCCAGTACTTC.

The J gene is TRBJ2-3, the V gene TRBV7-9, with D unresolved. Trimming cost V 1 base and J 0 bases, with 11 bases left between them. The CDR3 spans 16 residues. Germline V gene lookup returns CDR1 SEHNR and CDR2 FQNEAQ (reference sequence). The CDR3 protein is CASSLGRWASTDTQYF. The CDR3 DNA reads as TGTGCCAGCAGCTTAGGACGGTGGGCGAGCACAGATACGCAGTATTTT.

The J gene is TRBJ2-3, the V gene TRBV11-3, with 10 bases identical to TRBD2. The CDR3 is made up of 14 amino acids. Germline values: CDR1 SGHNT, CDR2 YENEEA. The junction had 6 bases not matched to a gene; V was cut back by 8 bases and J by 4 bases. The DNA of the CDR3 is TGTGCCAGCTCGAGCGGGAGGGCGGCAGATACGCAGTATTTT. Translated, it gives CASSSGRAADTQYF.

CDR3 in DNA: TGTGCCAGCGGCGGGACTAGCGGGACCGGGGAGCTGTTTTTT. Protein: CASGGTSGTGELFF. The chain is built from TRBV14 and TRBJ2-2; TRBD2 matches 12 bases. Per germline, CDR1 SGHDN and CDR2 FVKESK. J was trimmed by 5 bases and V by 8 bases; bases with no gene match: 3. This CDR3 region has 14 residues.

The CDR3 bases are TGTGCCAGCAGCCCTCGACAGGGGGAGTACCCCATATATTTT. Translated: CASSPRQGEYPIYF. J is TRBJ1-3 and V is TRBV9; 9 bases are a match to TRBD1. J was trimmed by 11 bases and V by 4 bases; bases with no gene match: 10. The CDR3 is 14 amino acids. Germline V gives CDR1 SGDLS, CDR2 YYNGEE.

The gene calls are TRBV2 and TRBJ1-4, with a weak D call TRBD1 (6 bases). The CDR3 has 15 residues. Trimming left V 8 bases short and J 0 bases short, with 13 bases between. Germline loops: CDR1 SNHLY, CDR2 FYNNEI. The CDR3 DNA is TGTGCCAGCCACAGGGATAGGGCAACTAATGAAAAACTGTTTTTT. This gives the protein CASHRDRATNEKLFF.

The CDR3 spells CAIKTGGQRGKIEEQFF. The CDR3 DNA sequence: TGTGCCATAAAAACCGGGGGACAGAGGGGGAAAATAGAAGAGCAGTTCTTC. This chain joins TRBV7-8 and TRBJ2-1, with D possibly matching TRBD1 (7 bases). V was trimmed by 10 bases and J by 10 bases, leaving 32 bases between them. The CDR3 is 17 amino acids. CDR1 SGHVS and CDR2 FQNEAQ come from the germline V gene.

This clone was recorded once. This chain uses TRBV30 with TRBJ1-1; TRBD1 matches 7 bases. CDR3 length: 13 residues. With 4 bases clipped from V and 2 bases from J, the junction kept 4 bases outside the gene matches. In germline, CDR1 is GTSNPN, CDR2 SVGIG (reference sequence). CDR3 loop: CAWTRQGNTEAFF. Written as DNA, the CDR3 is TGTGCCTGGACTAGACAGGGTAACACTGAAGCTTTCTTT. Full variable domain (outside the CDR3, taken from reference TRBV30 and TRBJ1-1): SQTIHQWPATLVQPVGSPLSLECTVEGTSNPNLYWYRQAAGRGLQLLFYSVGIGQISSEVPQNLSASRPQDRQFILSSKKLLLSDSGFYLCAWTRQGNTEAFFGQGTRLTVV.

This chain joins TRBV27 and TRBJ2-2; tentatively, D is TRBD2 (7 bases). The germline V and J ends were trimmed by 4 bases and 1 base, with 10 bases remaining between them. Germline lookup yields CDR1 MNHEY and CDR2 SMNVEV (reference sequence). The CDR3 extends over 15 amino acids. CDR3 bases: TGTGCCAGCAGTTACGGGGGGCGGAACACCGGGGAGCTGTTTTTT. Its translation is CASSYGGRNTGELFF.

This chain uses TRBV24-1 with TRBJ2-1; TRBD2 matches at 7 bases. J was trimmed by 10 bases and V by 5 bases; bases with no gene match: 7. The CDR3 spans 13 residues. Germline assignment: CDR1 KGHDR and CDR2 SFDVKD. CDR3 loop: CATSVGGLEEQFF. The DNA of the CDR3 is TGTGCCACCAGTGTCGGGGGGTTAGAGGAGCAGTTCTTC.

This rearrangement joins TRBV10-3 to TRBJ1-1; TRBD1 matches at 7 bases. Germline V gene sequence: CDR1 ENHRY, CDR2 SYGVKD. CDR3 length: 16 amino acids. V dropped 11 bases and J dropped 0; count of bases not matched to a gene: 15. Here the CDR3 DNA reads TGTGCCTCCATACGAGGGGGCTCCCAGATGAACACTGAAGCTTTCTTT. Its protein is CASIRGGSQMNTEAFF.

The CDR3 loop is CASTRLRDRGSTNEKLFF. CDR3 DNA sequence: TGTGCCAGCACCAGACTCCGGGACAGGGGGTCAACTAATGAAAAACTGTTTTTT. The chain joins TRBV27 to TRBJ1-4; 11 bases match TRBD1. This CDR3 spans 18 amino acids. CDR1 and CDR2 from the germline V gene are MNHEY and SMNVEV (reference sequence). V was pared by 7 bases and J by 0 bases, with 10 bases of the junction left unmatched.

The V and J genes are TRBV19 and TRBJ1-1, with D hard to call. This CDR3 region has 12 residues. Germline CDR1 reads LNHDA; CDR2 reads SQIVND (reference sequence). The V end was cut by 6 bases, the J end by 5 bases, with 10 bases between. The CDR3 region has the DNA TGTGCCAGTAGACTAAGAGGTACTGAAGCTTTCTTT. Protein sequence: CASRLRGTEAFF.

The CDR3 DNA is TGTGCCAGCAGCTCACGGACAGGGGGCCACTATGGCTACACCTTC. As protein: CASSSRTGGHYGYTF. This chain connects TRBV7-2 to TRBJ1-2, with 11 nucleotides matching TRBD1. Germline V CDR1 and CDR2: SGHTA, FQGNSA. The CDR3 is 15 residues long. V trimming: 4 bases; J trimming: 3 bases; junction bases outside the gene matches: 4.

This clone occurred once. The chain links TRBV5-4 to TRBJ1-1; D uncertain. The CDR3 contains 13 residues. Trimming stripped 2 bases from V and 1 base from J, with 6 bases between. Germline-derived CDR1 and CDR2 are SGHNT and YYREEE (reference sequence). The CDR3 DNA reads as TGTGCCAGCAGCTTCAGTGGGAACACTGAAGCTTTCTTT. This codes for CASSFSGNTEAFF. The whole variable domain, filled in from reference TRBV5-4 and TRBJ1-1, reads ETGVTQSPTHLIKTRGQQVTLRCSSQSGHNTVSWYQQALGQGPQFIFQYYREEENGRGNFPPRFSGLQFPNYSSELNVNALELDDSALYLCASSFSGNTEAFFGQGTRLTVV.